Shown below are 3 T cell receptor beta chains from a single sample sequenced in a study of response to subunit inactivated influenza vaccine. TCRdb re-derived calls from the RT-PCR reads in MiXCR, one entry per CDR3 protein. In the table there are around 540,000 distinct CDR3 sequences, 10% to 15% of which are singletons. This material consisted of PBMCs from blood, taken on the day of vaccination. The receptors were gathered from a man over 45 who received an inactivated influenza vaccine.

The V call is TRBV5-1, the J call TRBJ1-6; D not resolved. The V gene's germline CDR1 is SGHRS and CDR2 YFSETQ. V was cut by 0 bases and J by 8 bases, with 12 bases left in between. CDR3 length equals 15 residues. The CDR3 DNA sequence: TGCGCCAGCAGCTTGGGCCCCGGGAGCGATTCACCCCTCCACTTT. Translated: CASSLGPGSDSPLHF.

Ten or more counts support this clonotype. The chain employs TRBV6-4 and TRBJ2-1; 11 nucleotides match TRBD2. Germline lookup yields CDR1 MRHNA and CDR2 SNTAGT. This CDR3 comprises 18 residues. Trimming cost V 6 bases and J 7 bases; bases outside gene matches: 17. CDR3 sequence (DNA): TGTGCCAGCAGCCCTGGACTAGCGGGCCATACCGGACTTAATGAGCAGTTCTTC. Residues: CASSPGLAGHTGLNEQFF.

This clonotype was seen at least ten times. V is TRBV29-1 and J is TRBJ2-5, with TRBD2 matching 9 bases. The CDR3 runs 16 residues. Germline loops: CDR1 SQVTM, CDR2 ANQGSEA. The CDR3 spells CGSRGKLAGTKETQYF. Here the CDR3 DNA reads TGCGGAAGCCGAGGGAAACTAGCGGGCACCAAAGAGACCCAGTACTTC.